These T cell receptor beta chains were read from a single sample in a study of blood T cell repertoires in COVID-19. Using immunoSEQ multiplex PCR, the repertoire was profiled, and TCRdb retains in-frame clones only, with some absent. The sample holds 130,000 to 150,000 clones; approximately 87% are singletons and the top ten take around 4.5%. The sample consisted of peripheral blood. These receptors were collected from a woman between 35 and 50 years old with acute or convalescent COVID-19. The CDR3 runs from the conserved cysteine through the conserved F or W. D genes are given only for firm matches. Clone size is given for some rows only: seen once, a few or many times, or a class if the clone is expanded.

V	size	D	J	DNA	CDR3
TRBV19	.	TRBD1	TRBJ2-1	TGTGCCAGTAGGGCGGAGGACAGGGTATCCTACAATGAGCAGTTCTTC	CASRAEDRVSYNEQFF
TRBV6-6	.	.	TRBJ1-1	TGTGCCAGCAGTTACATGGAGTCGGAAGCTTTCTTT	CASSYMESEAFF
TRBV5-1	.	TRBD1	TRBJ2-7	TGCGCCAGCAGCTTGGCCCCGGACAGGTCCTACGAGCAGTACTTC	CASSLAPDRSYEQYF
TRBV11-3	.	.	TRBJ2-1	TGTGCCAGCAGCTTCGGAGCGGGTTACAATGAGCAGTTCTTC	CASSFGAGYNEQFF
TRBV5-1	.	TRBD2	TRBJ2-7	TGCGCCAGCAGCTTGAGGGGGACTAGCGGGGGAACCTACGAGCAGTACTTC	CASSLRGTSGGTYEQYF
TRBV6-5	few	.	TRBJ1-1	TGTGCCAGCAGTAGGGGTAACACTGAAGCTTTCTTT	CASSRGNTEAFF
TRBV6-2/TRBV6-3	.	TRBD1	TRBJ2-6	TGTGCCAGCAGTTTAGGATCGGGACAGCTACTCTCTGGGGCCAACGTCCTGACTTTC	CASSLGSGQLLSGANVLTF
TRBV5-5	.	.	TRBJ2-7	TGTGCCAGCAGCTTGGGGGGGCCGGACGAGCAGTACTTC	CASSLGGPDEQYF
TRBV3-1/TRBV3-2	.	TRBD1	TRBJ1-1	TGTGCCAGCAGCCAGGGGTGGAGGGGGCGGCACACTGAAGCTTTCTTT	CASSQGWRGRHTEAFF
TRBV2	.	TRBD2	TRBJ2-1	TGTGCCAGCATTGACCCGGGACTAGCGAAACCCGGGCAGTTCTTC	CASIDPGLAKPGQFF
TRBV3-1/TRBV3-2	.	TRBD1	TRBJ1-2	TGTGCCAGCGGCCCGGGACAGCTTAACTATGGCTACACCTTC	CASGPGQLNYGYTF
TRBV3-1/TRBV3-2	once	.	TRBJ2-7	TGTGCCAGCAGCCAACTCGTCGGTAGTTACGAGCAGTACTTC	CASSQLVGSYEQYF
TRBV28	.	.	TRBJ1-3	TGTGCCAGCACCAAACAGGGACCTCGCTCTGGAAACACCATATATTTT	CASTKQGPRSGNTIYF
TRBV12-3/TRBV12-4	.	TRBD2	TRBJ2-2	TGTGCCTCTGGGACTAGCGGGAGGGGGGAGCTGTTTTTT	CASGTSGRGELFF
TRBV13	once	.	TRBJ1-1	TGTGCCAGCAGCTTAGCGGTGGGCAGGGACTACACTGAAGCTTTCTTT	CASSLAVGRDYTEAFF
TRBV7-2	once	TRBD2	TRBJ2-3	TGTGCCAGCAGCTACCAGGGCGGGGGGGCAAAAGATACGCAGTATTTT	CASSYQGGGAKDTQYF
TRBV21-1	.	.	TRBJ1-3	TGTGCCAGCCCCAGAAGCGGGAGGCGCCCCGGAAACACCATATATTTT	CASPRSGRRPGNTIYF
TRBV30	.	TRBD1	TRBJ1-5	TGTGCCTGGAGTGGGGACAGGGGGCTCCAGCCCCAGCATTTT	CAWSGDRGLQPQHF
TRBV27	.	TRBD2	TRBJ2-2	TGTGCCAGCACCCGGAGCGGACTAGTAGCGAACACCGGGGAGCTGTTTTTT	CASTRSGLVANTGELFF
TRBV5-6	.	.	TRBJ2-1	TGTGCCAGCAGCTTGGTGCGATGGGGAGGAATCGGTCCTAGCCAGTTCTTC	CASSLVRWGGIGPSQFF
TRBV21-1	.	.	TRBJ1-6	TGTGCCAGCAGCAAATTGGGTAAACAGGGGGAAGATTCACCCCTCCACTTT	CASSKLGKQGEDSPLHF
TRBV5-6	.	TRBD1	TRBJ2-5	TGTGCCAGCAGCCACAGGACAGGCCAAGAGACCCAGTACTTC	CASSHRTGQETQYF
TRBV14	.	TRBD1	TRBJ1-1	TGTGCCAGCAGCCAAGACCAGGGGGAGTATACTGAAGCTTTCTTT	CASSQDQGEYTEAFF
TRBV7-6	.	.	TRBJ1-4	TGTGCCAGCAGCTTATTGTTCACAACTAATGAAAAACTGTTTTTT	CASSLLFTTNEKLFF
TRBV5-6	.	.	TRBJ1-3	TGTGCCAGCAGCTTGCAGGGGTCTGGAAACACCATATATTTT	CASSLQGSGNTIYF
TRBV24-1	few	.	TRBJ2-3	TGTGCCACTGGGGAGGGGGGCACAGATACGCAGTATTTT	CATGEGGTDTQYF
TRBV28	.	.	TRBJ2-3	TGTGCCAGCAGTTCATCCGCGCACAGGGTTGGGACAGATACGCAGTATTTT	CASSSSAHRVGTDTQYF
TRBV7-9	.	TRBD1	TRBJ1-4	TGTGCCGGGGGACAGGGCCCCGCTAATGAAAAACTGTTTTTT	CAGGQGPANEKLFF
TRBV5-1	.	TRBD1	TRBJ1-4	TGCGCCAGCAGCCCGACAGGGGGGACTAATGAAAAACTGTTTTTT	CASSPTGGTNEKLFF
TRBV10-3	.	.	TRBJ2-2	TGTGCCTCCAAGGGGGGGGGCCCCACCGGGGAGCTGTTTTTT	CASKGGGPTGELFF
TRBV27	.	.	TRBJ1-2	TGTGCCAGCAGTTTATCAGGGAGGGGCTGGGGCTACACCTTC	CASSLSGRGWGYTF
TRBV2	.	.	TRBJ2-5	TGTGCCAGCAGTGATTGGGCTTCCAAAGAGACCCAGTACTTC	CASSDWASKETQYF
TRBV6-2/TRBV6-3	.	TRBD1	TRBJ1-5	TGTGCCAGCAGTACAGGACAGGGGCAGCCCCAGCATTTT	CASSTGQGQPQHF
TRBV18	.	TRBD1	TRBJ1-6	TGTGCCAGCTCACCACCGGCCAGGGGGCAGGGTTCACCCCTCCACTTT	CASSPPARGQGSPLHF
TRBV6-2/TRBV6-3	.	TRBD2	TRBJ2-3	TGTGCCAGCAGTTACTCGGCGGGGGGGACAGATACGCAGTATTTT	CASSYSAGGTDTQYF
TRBV5-6	.	.	TRBJ2-1	TGTGCCAGCAGCTTGTTAGGGGAATTCAATGAGCAGTTCTTC	CASSLLGEFNEQFF
TRBV10-1	once	TRBD1	TRBJ1-4	TGCGCCAGCAGAGGGGGCACAACTAATGAAAAACTGTTTTTT	CASRGGTTNEKLFF
TRBV13	.	TRBD1	TRBJ2-1	TGTGCCAGCTCCCAGGGGGACCTCCCCCTAGGGGGGCAGTTCTTC	CASSQGDLPLGGQFF
TRBV24-1	.	.	TRBJ1-2	TGTGCCACCAGTCCTCAGGGTAATGAAGATGGCTACACCTTC	CATSPQGNEDGYTF
TRBV4-1	.	TRBD2	TRBJ2-1	TGCGCCAGCAGCCAGAGCGGGAGAAGGGATGAGCAGTTCTTC	CASSQSGRRDEQFF
TRBV2	.	TRBD1	TRBJ1-1	TGTGCCACCAGACAGGGGAGAACTGAAGCTTTCTTT	CATRQGRTEAFF
TRBV28	.	.	TRBJ1-1	TGTGCCAGCAGTTTCGGGGTGAGGTACACTGAAGCTTTCTTT	CASSFGVRYTEAFF
TRBV28	.	.	TRBJ2-2	TGTGCCAGCCAAGAACTTTGGGAGCTGTTTTTT	CASQELWELFF
TRBV2	.	TRBD1	TRBJ1-2	TGTGCCAGCACCCGGACAGGGCTTAACTATGGCTACACCTTC	CASTRTGLNYGYTF
TRBV11-2	.	.	TRBJ1-2	TGTGCCAGCAGCCATGGGCGGGGAGATGGCTACACCTTC	CASSHGRGDGYTF
TRBV27	.	.	TRBJ2-7	TGTGCCAGCAGTTGGGGCAGTAGCTCCTACGAGCAGTACTTC	CASSWGSSSYEQYF